This TCR beta chain derives from a study of response to subunit inactivated influenza vaccine. TCRdb used MiXCR to reprocess the RT-PCR reads, holding one entry per CDR3 protein. The sample consists of more than 550,000 distinct CDR3 sequences, 11% of them appearing once. This clonotype was observed a handful of times. Germline V CDR1 and CDR2: SGHTA, FQGTGA. The CDR3 spans 16 residues. The V gene end was trimmed by 5 bases and the J gene end by 3 bases; junction bases not matched to a gene: 11. These data also featured in a second study, about T cells expressing NK-cell markers. Per that paper: Template switching by 5'RACE with UMIs generated the TCR beta cDNA. Eight donors were sequenced, of whom seven were HCMV-seropositive, while the remaining one was HCMV-seronegative. An anti-gamma-delta TCR antibody restricted sorting to alpha-beta TCR T cells in several experiments. In a handful of donors, dominant clonotypes made up roughly 28.3-65% of CD3+CD56-NKG2C+ cells. Specificity for HCMV among expanded NKG2C+ T cell clones was not established.

This TCR came from a man aged 45 to 65 who received an inactivated influenza vaccine. The chain employs TRBV7-3 and TRBJ2-7, with 9 nucleotides matching TRBD2. The sample here was PBMCs from blood, taken on the day of vaccination. The CDR3 sequence: CASSKSGGSGSYEQYF. The CDR3 coding sequence is TGTGCCAGCAGCAAAAGCGGGGGTAGCGGGAGCTACGAGCAGTACTTC.